This entry lists 23 T cell receptor beta chains sequenced from one sample in a study of Tregs in tolerant kidney transplant recipients. The nonmyeloablative bone marrow transplants came from related graft donors, with transient mixed chimerism. Using immunoSEQ multiplex PCR, the repertoire was profiled, and TCRdb retains in-frame clones only, with some absent. The sample table includes 20,000 to 30,000 clones. The starting material was CD4+ T cells from blood (PBMCs), obtained 6 months after the transplant. The receptors shown here come from a human patient who received a combined kidney and bone marrow transplant. Among the T cells, some may be from the graft donor.

This clone is labeled medium-sized based on frequency. The observed sequence ends 3 residues before the CDR3 terminus, with the missing tail filled in from the germline J gene. This chain joins TRBV29-1 and TRBJ1-1; 7 nucleotides line up with TRBD1. The V segment lost 5 bases and the J segment 6 bases; nucleotides outside the gene matches: 12. CDR1 is SQVTM and CDR2 is ANQGSEA in the germline V gene. The CDR3 spans 14 residues. Incomplete CDR3 DNA: TGCAGCGTTACCCTCCGCAGGGGGTCTGCTGAA. Its translation: CSVTLRRGSAE. The complete CDR3 protein is CSVTLRRGSAEAFF.

Concerning this clone: From the germline J gene comes the end of the CDR3, since the read stops 3 residues before it. The chain uses TRBV10-1 and TRBJ2-1, with D tentatively TRBD2 (6 bases). In germline, CDR1 is WNHNN, CDR2 SYGVQD (reference sequence). Between the trimmed V and J ends, which lost 4 bases and 6 bases, there was a span of 16 bases. The CDR3 totals 15 residues. CDR3 DNA (partial): TGCGCCAGCAGTGGAGAGTCGGAGGGGCGCAATGAG. It specifies CASSGESEGRNE. The whole CDR3 sequence reads CASSGESEGRNEQFF.

Concerning this clone: The CDR3 end falls 3 residues outside the read, so it is completed with the germline J gene. V is TRBV20-1 and J is TRBJ1-1; the match to TRBD1 covers 8 bases. Germline V gene lookup returns CDR1 DFQATT and CDR2 SNEGSKA (reference sequence). V shed 1 base and J 1 base; nucleotides not matched to a gene: 8. The CDR3 length is 16 residues. CDR3 bases read: TGCAGTGCTAGAGCCCCTTTAGGACAGGGGAACACTGAA. As protein: CSARAPLGQGNTE. The whole CDR3 is CSARAPLGQGNTEAFF.

With respect to this clone: The read ends 3 residues early relative to the CDR3; the germline J gene fills the gap. This chain connects TRBV7-9 to TRBJ1-2; 8 bases are shared with TRBD1. V lost 5 bases, J lost 4 bases, and 6 bases stayed unmatched. This CDR3 region has 14 residues. Germline V gene lookup returns CDR1 SEHNR and CDR2 FQNEAQ (reference sequence). Incomplete CDR3 DNA: TGTGCCAGCAGCCGAACAGGGGGAGGCTATGGC. Protein sequence: CASSRTGGGYG. In full, the CDR3 is CASSRTGGGYGYTF.

Concerning this clone: Sequencing ends 3 residues short of the CDR3 end; the germline J gene provides the rest. V usage is TRBV11-3 and J usage is TRBJ2-2, with TRBD2 as a possible D gene (6 bases). V lost 0 bases, J lost 6 bases, and 8 bases lay in between. In germline, CDR1 is SGHNT, CDR2 YENEEA. This CDR3 spans 14 amino acids. The CDR3 region is CASSLEWGAGELFF. The part of the CDR3 DNA that was read is TGTGCCAGCAGCTTAGAATGGGGGGCCGGGGAG.

Regarding this clone: The CDR3 end falls 3 residues outside the read, so it is completed with the germline J gene. This rearrangement joins TRBV18 to TRBJ2-3; D is unclear. Germline CDR1 KGHSH, CDR2 LQKENI. The CDR3 length is 13 residues. Trimming took 3 bases from V and 4 from J, leaving 8 bases between them. The covered CDR3 bases are TGTGCCAGCTCACCTGAGTCAGCAGATACG. Translation gives CASSPESADT. The full CDR3 reads CASSPESADTQYF.

About this clone: The read stops 3 residues short of the end of the CDR3; the missing end is completed from the germline J gene. V usage is TRBV5-4 and J usage is TRBJ2-3, with D perhaps matching TRBD1 (5 bases). Germline loops: CDR1 SGHNT, CDR2 YYREEE (reference sequence). CDR3 size: 15 residues. The sequenced CDR3 bases are TGTGCCAGCAGCTTGGGGTGGGGCACACTTAAGGCG. It is translated as CASSLGWGTLKA. The full CDR3 protein is CASSLGWGTLKAQYF.

Worth noting for this clone: The CDR3 end is not reached by the read, which stops 3 residues before it; the germline J gene fills it in. The J gene is TRBJ2-2, the V gene TRBV2; 12 bases match TRBD1. V lost 4 bases and J lost 4; bases outside the gene matches: 7. Germline loops: CDR1 SNHLY, CDR2 FYNNEI. The CDR3 covers 17 residues. CDR3 bases read: TGTGCCAGCAGTGTCTCCGGGACAGGGGGCTTCACCGGGGAG. Translation gives CASSVSGTGGFTGE. The whole CDR3 sequence reads CASSVSGTGGFTGELFF.

Concerning this clone itself: The read comes to an end 3 residues before the CDR3 does, leaving the germline J gene to fill in the end. V usage is TRBV28 and J usage is TRBJ1-1; 11 positions match TRBD1. After removal of 8 bases from V and 5 bases from J, the junction contained 4 bases not matched to a gene. This CDR3 has 13 residues. Germline CDR1 MDHEN, CDR2 SYDVKM. The CDR3 sequence is CASRTGGFTEAFF. The part of the CDR3 DNA that was read is TGTGCCAGCCGGACAGGGGGCTTTACTGAA.

Turning to this clone: An end of the junction does not agree with germline; a read error may underlie this. CDR3 sequence reads: CASSSFERAFF. CDR3 bases read: TGCGCCAGCAGCTCCTTCGAGAGG. The chain recombines TRBV4-2 with TRBJ1-1; D remains ambiguous. The CDR3 goes on 3 residues after the read ends, and that part is filled in from the germline J gene. CDR1 and CDR2 (germline): LGHNA, YNFKEQ. The CDR3 loop spans 11 amino acids.

Of note for this clone: The sequence runs out 3 residues before the end of the CDR3; the remainder is reconstructed from the germline J gene. The V call is TRBV2, the J call TRBJ2-7; TRBD1 is a possible D gene (5 bases). V lost 6 bases and J lost 0, with 12 bases in between. This CDR3 is 14 amino acids long. Germline V CDR1 and CDR2: SNHLY, FYNNEI. CDR3 bases read: TGTGCCAGCAGGGCCGGACATTTCTCCTACGAG. Translating it yields CASRAGHFSYE. The CDR3 as a whole reads CASRAGHFSYEQYF.

As for this clone: Read sequence stops 3 residues before the CDR3 end, and the germline J gene provides the missing end. The chain uses TRBV5-1 and TRBJ2-1, with TRBD1 matching 7 bases. With 3 bases clipped from V and 5 bases from J, the junction kept 8 bases outside the gene matches. There are 15 residues in the CDR3. Germline loops: CDR1 SGHRS, CDR2 YFSETQ. Here the CDR3 reads CASSSRWDSNNEQFF. CDR3 DNA, as far as it was read: TGCGCCAGCAGCTCCCGCTGGGACAGCAACAATGAG.

Concerning this clone itself: Read sequence stops 3 residues before the CDR3 end, and the germline J gene provides the missing end. The rearrangement joins TRBV20-1 to TRBJ2-1; tentative D call: TRBD2 (6 bases). The CDR3 has 14 residues. Per germline, CDR1 DFQATT and CDR2 SNEGSKA (reference sequence). The V end lost 5 bases, the J end lost 4 bases, and 15 bases lay between the germline ends. The CDR3 sequence is CSALTSPSYNEQFF. The sequenced part of the CDR3 DNA is TGCAGTGCTCTCACTAGCCCTTCATACAATGAG.

Of note for this clone: The read comes to an end 3 residues before the CDR3 does, leaving the germline J gene to fill in the end. V usage is TRBV28 and J usage is TRBJ2-3; no reliable D call. The CDR3 length is 10 residues. Trimming stripped 8 bases from V and 5 bases from J, with 5 bases between. Germline values: CDR1 MDHEN, CDR2 SYDVKM. CDR3 residues: CASGLDTQYF. The DNA read from the CDR3 is TGTGCCAGCGGCCTAGATACG.

Concerning this clone itself: Read data end 3 residues before the CDR3 end; the end is taken from the germline J gene. V gene TRBV5-1 combines with J gene TRBJ2-2; 7 bases align to TRBD1. The germline gives CDR1 SGHRS, CDR2 YFSETQ. The length of the CDR3 is 15 residues. Trimming cost V 0 bases and J 6 bases; bases outside gene matches: 5. Incomplete CDR3 DNA: TGCGCCAGCAGCTTGGGAAACAGGGGCCCCGGGGAG. Its protein is CASSLGNRGPGE. The CDR3 as a whole reads CASSLGNRGPGELFF.

CDR3 DNA, as far as it was read: TGTGCCTGGTTCACTAGCGGGAGGGTCGGGGAG. Its translation: CAWFTSGRVGE. The CDR3 in full is CAWFTSGRVGELFF. The rearrangement joins TRBV30 to TRBJ2-2; 13 bases line up with TRBD2. The read falls 3 residues short of the CDR3 end, and the missing part is taken from the germline J gene. The CDR3 runs to 14 residues. The trim removed 5 bases at V and 7 bases at J, leaving 4 bases unmatched. The germline V gene encodes CDR1 GTSNPN and CDR2 SVGIG (reference sequence).

A word on this clone: The CDR3 end falls 3 residues outside the read, so it is completed with the germline J gene. J is TRBJ2-7 and V is TRBV2, with D perhaps matching TRBD1 (6 bases). This CDR3 is 13 amino acids long. CDR1 and CDR2 (germline): SNHLY, FYNNEI. With 5 bases removed from V and 1 base from J, the gap between germline ends came to 9 bases. CDR3 sequence reads: CASSQQGSYEQYF. CDR3 DNA (partial): TGTGCCAGCAGTCAACAGGGTTCCTACGAG.

The CDR3 protein is CASSGPGGYGYTF. The sequenced CDR3 bases are TGTGCCAGCAGTGGCCCAGGTGGCTATGGC. The chain joins TRBV2 to TRBJ1-2; D gene unclear. The read ends 3 residues shy of where the CDR3 ends; the end is completed using the germline J gene. Trimming left V 4 bases short and J 4 bases short, with 10 bases between. Germline CDR1 SNHLY, CDR2 FYNNEI. This CDR3 spans 13 amino acids.

Concerning this clone: The read is 3 residues too short to cover the CDR3 end, so that end is filled in from the germline J gene. The gene calls are TRBV11-1 and TRBJ2-3, with no clear D. The V and J ends lost 1 base and 8 bases respectively, with 10 bases between them. The CDR3 is 13 amino acids. The V gene's germline CDR1 is SGHAT and CDR2 FQDESV (reference sequence). The CDR3 DNA, read in part, is TGTGCCAGCAGCTTAGAGGAGACGGGTACG. Amino acids: CASSLEETGT. The whole CDR3 protein reads CASSLEETGTQYF.

In regard to this clone: The read comes to an end 3 residues before the CDR3 does, leaving the germline J gene to fill in the end. The rearrangement joins TRBV6-2 or TRBV6-3 to TRBJ2-7; D gene ambiguous. This CDR3 comprises 11 residues. Trimming pared 3 bases from V and 3 bases from J, leaving 3 bases between. Germline V gene sequence: CDR1 MNHEY, CDR2 SVGEGT. CDR3 DNA (partial): TGTGCCAGCAGTTATATCTACGAG. Translated, it gives CASSYIYE. The whole CDR3 region reads CASSYIYEQYF.

In regard to this clone: The CDR3 extends 3 residues past the end of the read, so its final part is completed from the germline J gene. The gene calls are TRBV2 and TRBJ2-3; 12 positions match TRBD2. The germline V gene encodes CDR1 SNHLY and CDR2 FYNNEI. Germline trimming cut 5 bases from V and 6 bases from J; bases unmatched to any gene: 9. The CDR3 runs to 16 residues. CDR3 region: CASSRASGRASDTQYF. The sequenced part of the CDR3 DNA is TGTGCCAGCAGTAGAGCTAGCGGGAGGGCCAGCGATACG. The full variable domain, with the rest looked up from reference TRBV2 and TRBJ2-3, is EPEVTQTPSHQVTQMGQEVILRCVPISNHLYFYWYRQILGQKVEFLVSFYNNEISEKSEIFDDQFSVERPDGSNFTLKIRSTKLEDSAMYFCASSRASGRASDTQYFGPGTRLTVL.

In the case of this clone: The read terminates 3 residues before the CDR3 end, so the remaining end is supplied by the germline J gene. This chain joins TRBV5-1 and TRBJ1-2; unclear D gene. The CDR3 consists of 13 residues. Trimming took off 4 bases at V and 3 bases at J, with 10 bases between the two ends. Germline V lookup: CDR1 SGHRS, CDR2 YFSETQ. The CDR3 bases that were read are TGCGCCAGCAGCCGGTGGACTGACTATGGC. It codes for CASSRWTDYG. The whole CDR3 region reads CASSRWTDYGYTF.

Concerning this clone: With the read ending 3 residues before the CDR3 end, the germline J gene is used to fill in that end. This sequence joins TRBV6-4 and TRBJ1-3; no reliable D call. CDR3 length equals 15 residues. V lost 4 bases, J lost 2 bases, and 12 bases lay in between. Germline-derived CDR1 and CDR2 are MRHNA and SNTAGT. The covered CDR3 bases are TGTGCCAGCAGTGGGGTGGGCTTGGCTGGAAACACC. Translated, it gives CASSGVGLAGNT. The whole CDR3 region reads CASSGVGLAGNTIYF.